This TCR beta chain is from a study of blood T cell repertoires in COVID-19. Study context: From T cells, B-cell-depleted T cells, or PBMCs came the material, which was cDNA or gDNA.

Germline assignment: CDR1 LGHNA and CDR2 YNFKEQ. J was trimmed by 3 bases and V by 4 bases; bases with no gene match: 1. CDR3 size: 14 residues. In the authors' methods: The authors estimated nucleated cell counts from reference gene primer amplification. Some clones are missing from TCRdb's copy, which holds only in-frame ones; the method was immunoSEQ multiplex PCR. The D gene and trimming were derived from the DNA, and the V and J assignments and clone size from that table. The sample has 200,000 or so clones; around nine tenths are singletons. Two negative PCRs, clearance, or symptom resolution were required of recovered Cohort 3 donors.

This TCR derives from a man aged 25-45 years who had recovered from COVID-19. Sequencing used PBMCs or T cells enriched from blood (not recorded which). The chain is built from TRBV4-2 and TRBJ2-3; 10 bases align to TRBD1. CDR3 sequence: CASSPGQGTDTQYF. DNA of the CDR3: TGTGCCAGCAGCCCGGGACAGGGGACAGATACGCAGTATTTT.